The next 7 T cell receptor beta chains were all read from a single sample in a study of OX40 agonist ivuxolimab in advanced cancers. The assay was immunoSEQ multiplex PCR, and TCRdb's table has in-frame clones only and misses some. The data contain 90,000 to 150,000 clones, over 75% of them seen just once; the ten biggest clones take up 0.55%. The sample here was CD4+ or CD8+ T cells sorted from blood, taken in a trial of the OX40 agonist ivuxolimab. The receptor source for this set is an adult with an advanced solid tumor such as melanoma, head and neck, liver or kidney cancer.

The chain has TRBV4-1 and TRBJ2-1, with D perhaps matching TRBD1 (6 bases). The CDR3 loop spans 16 amino acids. The ends were cut back, 2 bases at V and 2 bases at J, with 13 bases in the middle. The V gene's germline CDR1 is MGHRA and CDR2 YSYEKL. In DNA, the CDR3 is TGCGCCAGCAGCCAATCAGAGGGACACCCCTACAATGAGCAGTTCTTC. Protein: CASSQSEGHPYNEQFF.

This clone was observed a single time. The same CDR3 is also encoded by other DNA sequences in this sample. The J gene is TRBJ2-5, the V gene TRBV19; a weak D match, TRBD1 (6 bases). Trimming left V 6 bases short and J 2 bases short, with 10 bases between. The CDR3 spans 13 residues. The germline V gene has CDR1 LNHDA and CDR2 SQIVND (reference sequence). CDR3 residues: CASSTGSQETQYF. The CDR3 coding sequence is TGTGCCAGTAGCACAGGGAGTCAAGAGACCCAGTACTTC.

The J gene is TRBJ2-7, the V gene TRBV18; a weak D match, TRBD1 (7 bases). V was clipped by 0 bases and J by 5 bases, with 14 bases between them. The CDR3 is 15 residues long. Germline CDR1 reads KGHSH; CDR2 reads LQKENI. CDR3 region: CASSPPGRQGDEQYF. The CDR3 bases are TGTGCCAGCTCACCACCCGGGAGACAGGGTGACGAGCAGTACTTC.

The chain combines TRBV7-9 with TRBJ2-7; tentatively, D is TRBD1 or TRBD2 (5 bases each). V lost 6 bases and J lost 2, with 8 bases in between. The CDR3 runs to 12 residues. Looked up from germline, CDR1 is SEHNR and CDR2 is FQNEAQ (reference sequence). For the CDR3, the DNA is TGTGCCAGCAGTCGGGACCCCTACGAGCAGTACTTC. Translated, it gives CASSRDPYEQYF.

The J gene is TRBJ1-4, the V gene TRBV4-3; 9 bases fit TRBD1. This CDR3 comprises 14 residues. The germline CDR1 and CDR2 sequences are LGHNA and YSLEER. The ends lost 5 bases at V and 8 bases at J; junction bases unmatched: 6. The CDR3 coding sequence is TGCGCCAGCAGCGAAGGGACAGGGACCGAAAAACTGTTTTTT. Translating it yields CASSEGTGTEKLFF.

J is TRBJ2-5 and V is TRBV6-1; TRBD2 matches 8 bases. Germline CDR1 reads MNHNS; CDR2 reads SASEGT. V lost 7 bases, J lost 2 bases, and 6 bases stayed unmatched. The CDR3 is made up of 14 amino acids. CDR3 protein: CASKSGGAQETQYF. In nucleotides, the CDR3 is TGTGCCAGCAAGTCGGGGGGGGCACAAGAGACCCAGTACTTC.

This chain joins TRBV9 and TRBJ2-7; D assignment may be TRBD1 or TRBD2 (5 bases each). V lost 0 bases, J lost 2 bases, and 15 bases lay in between. The germline gives CDR1 SGDLS, CDR2 YYNGEE. The CDR3 is 16 residues long. CDR3 sequence reads: CASSVESGTFTYEQYF. The CDR3 DNA follows: TGTGCCAGCAGCGTAGAAAGTGGGACCTTTACCTACGAGCAGTACTTC.